The 8 T cell receptor beta chains below all came from one sample that was sequenced in a study of tumor-infiltrating lymphocytes in localized non-small cell lung cancer (dated by TCRdb to the early 2020s). The library relied on the immunoSEQ multiplex PCR assay. TCRdb mirrors the immuneACCESS table, restricted to in-frame sequences. Some clones are absent from its copies; in checked studies, under half trace to an unresolved V gene, and the reason for the others is unknown. The sample data list about 13,000 clones, and 79% of these were observed just once. The ten largest clonotypes hold roughly an eighth of the sample. Sequenced material: lung tumor tissue. These TCRs come from a human donor with non-small cell lung cancer.

In this sample, this clone turned up a few times. The chain has TRBV7-8 and TRBJ2-5, with D perhaps given as TRBD1 or TRBD2 (5 bases each). The CDR3 consists of 14 residues. CDR1 and CDR2 (germline): SGHVS, FQNEAQ. The V and J ends lost 4 bases and 2 bases respectively, with 11 bases between them. The CDR3 region has the DNA TGTGCCAGCAGCTCCTACGGGGCTCAAGAGACCCAGTACTTC. It encodes CASSSYGAQETQYF.

This clone was seen only a few times. The rearrangement links TRBV14 to TRBJ1-1; perhaps TRBD1 as D (5 bases). Trimming left V 0 bases short and J 0 bases short, with 11 bases between. CDR3 length equals 16 residues. Germline-derived CDR1 and CDR2 are SGHDN and FVKESK. In nucleotides, the CDR3 is TGTGCCAGCAGCCAAGATCTGGGGGTCTTGAACACTGAAGCTTTCTTT. Encoded protein: CASSQDLGVLNTEAFF.

V usage is TRBV5-4 and J usage is TRBJ1-1, with D possibly TRBD1 on 6 matching bases. The CDR3 sequence is 13 residues long. CDR1 is SGHNT, CDR2 YYREEE, per germline (reference sequence). V was shortened by 2 bases and J by 5 bases, with 10 bases between the two germline ends. The CDR3 bases are TGTGCCAGCAGCTTCAGGGGAGGAACTGAAGCTTTCTTT. Encoded protein: CASSFRGGTEAFF.

A few counts support this clone. The CDR3 nucleotides are TGTGCCAGCAGTGACCTAGCGGGAGGGGACAATGAGCAGTTCTTC. It is translated as CASSDLAGGDNEQFF. The chain carries TRBV6-4 and TRBJ2-1; 12 bases fit TRBD2. Per the germline V gene, CDR1 is MRHNA and CDR2 is SNTAGT. The length of the CDR3 is 15 residues. The junction had 1 base not matched to a gene; V was cut back by 2 bases and J by 5 bases.

The V gene is TRBV2, the J gene TRBJ2-7, with 8 nucleotides matching TRBD2. Germline CDR1 and CDR2: SNHLY and FYNNEI. The CDR3 length is 14 residues. Trimming took 4 bases from V and 4 from J; bases not matched to a gene: 6. In DNA, the CDR3 is TGTGCCAGCAGTGGGAGCGGGAGCTTTTACGAGCAGTACTTC. Its protein product is CASSGSGSFYEQYF. The full variable domain, rest sourced from reference TRBV2 and TRBJ2-7, is EPEVTQTPSHQVTQMGQEVILRCVPISNHLYFYWYRQILGQKVEFLVSFYNNEISEKSEIFDDQFSVERPDGSNFTLKIRSTKLEDSAMYFCASSGSGSFYEQYFGPGTRLTVT.

The chain couples TRBV19 to TRBJ2-6; 9 bases align to TRBD1. The CDR3 is made up of 19 amino acids. Germline CDR1 LNHDA, CDR2 SQIVND (reference sequence). The J segment lost 2 bases and the V segment lost 5 bases, leaving 13 bases of the junction unmatched. In nucleotides, the CDR3 is TGTGCCAGTAGTGCCTCACCGGGACAGGGAATCCCTGGGGCCAACGTCCTGACTTTC. Protein sequence: CASSASPGQGIPGANVLTF.

V usage is TRBV7-2 and J usage is TRBJ1-2; D might be TRBD1 (6 bases). This CDR3 has 13 amino acids. Germline lookup yields CDR1 SGHTA and CDR2 FQGNSA. Trimming shortened V by 4 bases and J by 8 bases, and 14 bases separated the two germline ends. The CDR3 protein is CASSSSGVWGYTF. In nucleotides, the CDR3 is TGTGCCAGCAGCTCGTCAGGGGTTTGGGGCTACACCTTC.

The V gene is TRBV6-1, the J gene TRBJ2-7, with D uncertain. The CDR3 totals 13 residues. Germline CDR1 reads MNHNS; CDR2 reads SASEGT. Trimming took off 4 bases at V and 1 base at J, with 8 bases between the two ends. The CDR3 region is CASSVQKSYEQYF. The CDR3 region has the DNA TGTGCCAGCAGTGTCCAGAAATCCTACGAGCAGTACTTC.